The 4 T cell receptor beta chains below all came from one sample that was sequenced in a study of blood T cell repertoires in COVID-19. Here immunoSEQ multiplex PCR was the method, and the copy in TCRdb shows in-frame clones only, minus some. The table shows 250,000 or so clones, with approximately 85% occurring only once. The sequencing input was PBMCs or T cells enriched from blood (not recorded which). Every receptor here comes from a woman between 45 and 60 years old who had recovered from COVID-19.

The chain carries TRBV7-9 and TRBJ2-1; 7 bases agree with TRBD1. The CDR3 loop spans 14 amino acids. J lost 1 base, V lost 5 bases, and 2 bases had no gene match. The germline V gene has CDR1 SEHNR and CDR2 FQNEAQ (reference sequence). Here the CDR3 reads CASSPGQSYNEQFF. In DNA, the CDR3 is TGTGCCAGCAGCCCGGGACAGTCCTACAATGAGCAGTTCTTC.

The chain employs TRBV7-9 and TRBJ2-1, with TRBD2 as a possible D gene (6 bases). The germline V gene has CDR1 SEHNR and CDR2 FQNEAQ (reference sequence). V was cut by 6 bases and J by 9 bases, with 15 bases left in between. This CDR3 is 13 amino acids long. This chain's CDR3 is CASSTNGGREQFF. CDR3 in DNA: TGTGCCAGCAGTACCAACGGAGGGCGTGAGCAGTTCTTC.

V usage is TRBV10-3 and J usage is TRBJ1-2; D unresolved. CDR1 is ENHRY and CDR2 is SYGVKD in the germline V gene. The germline V and J ends were trimmed by 7 bases and 2 bases, with 11 bases remaining between them. The CDR3 has 13 amino acids. In nucleotides, the CDR3 is TGTGCCATCACCCAACTTCTGAACTATGGCTACACCTTC. This sequence encodes CAITQLLNYGYTF.

This clone was seen only once. The genes are TRBV19 and TRBJ1-2, with D possibly being TRBD1 (6 bases). V was shortened by 6 bases and J by 7 bases, with 15 bases between the two germline ends. This CDR3 contains 13 residues. Germline V lookup: CDR1 LNHDA, CDR2 SQIVND (reference sequence). This chain's CDR3 is CASSGTGLTGYTF. The CDR3 nucleotides read TGTGCCAGTAGCGGTACAGGGCTGACTGGCTACACCTTC.